A single sample gave rise to the 27 T cell receptor beta chains below, sequenced in a study of OX40 agonist ivuxolimab in advanced cancers. TCRdb's table, derived via immunoSEQ multiplex PCR, lists solely in-frame clones and lacks some. The data show about 65,000 clones, with 70% to 90% seen just once and 1.5% to 2.5% held by the top ten. Sequencing used CD4+ or CD8+ T cells sorted from blood, obtained in a trial of the OX40 agonist ivuxolimab. The receptors were gathered from an adult with an advanced solid tumor such as melanoma, head and neck, liver or kidney cancer.

This chain uses TRBV13 with TRBJ2-2; 8 bases line up with TRBD2. The CDR3 has 15 amino acids. CDR1 PRHDT and CDR2 FYEKMQ come from the germline V gene (reference sequence). V was pared by 4 bases and J by 7 bases, with 8 bases of the junction left unmatched. The CDR3 nucleotides are TGTGCCAGCAGCTCCGCTAGCGGGTACGGCGGGGAGCTGTTTTTT. Residues: CASSSASGYGGELFF.

The rearrangement joins TRBV7-8 to TRBJ1-1, with 7 nucleotides matching TRBD1. J gave up 0 bases and V 5 bases, and 9 bases lay outside the gene matches. CDR3 length: 16 residues. Looked up from germline, CDR1 is SGHVS and CDR2 is FQNEAQ. The DNA for the CDR3 is TGTGCCAGCAGCCTCCGGGACAGAGCCTTGAACACTGAAGCTTTCTTT. Translated, it gives CASSLRDRALNTEAFF.

The chain carries TRBV9 and TRBJ2-1; TRBD1 aligns across 9 bases. CDR1 SGDLS and CDR2 YYNGEE come from the germline V gene. The CDR3 totals 14 residues. Unmatched junction bases numbered 6, after V lost 6 bases and J lost 5 bases. This CDR3 reads CASTRDRANNEQFF. Here the CDR3 DNA reads TGTGCCAGCACCAGGGACAGGGCCAACAATGAGCAGTTCTTC.

The chain combines TRBV19 with TRBJ1-4; D perhaps matches TRBD1 (5 bases). Germline V lookup: CDR1 LNHDA, CDR2 SQIVND (reference sequence). The V and J ends lost 10 bases and 4 bases respectively, with 19 bases between them. This CDR3 has 15 amino acids. CDR3 loop: CATSRAGPINEKLFF. CDR3 nucleotides: TGTGCCACCTCTAGAGCGGGACCGATTAATGAAAAACTGTTTTTT.

The chain employs TRBV9 and TRBJ2-1, with TRBD2 identical over 8 bases. Germline V lookup: CDR1 SGDLS, CDR2 YYNGEE. The CDR3 is 16 residues long. Trimming at V came to 3 bases and at J to 8 bases, leaving 13 bases not matched to a gene. The CDR3 DNA sequence: TGTGCCAGCAGCGCCGGGAGGGCTTCAGGGGTAGATGAGCAGTTCTTC. It translates to CASSAGRASGVDEQFF.

The J gene is TRBJ2-3, the V gene TRBV30; 11 nucleotides line up with TRBD2. There are 14 residues in the CDR3. Per germline, CDR1 GTSNPN and CDR2 SVGIG (reference sequence). V lost 2 bases and J lost 4; bases outside the gene matches: 2. The chain's CDR3 is CAWSLGLAADTQYF. The CDR3 DNA follows: TGTGCCTGGAGTCTGGGACTAGCGGCAGATACGCAGTATTTT. Combining the CDR3 with reference TRBV30 and TRBJ2-3 gives the whole variable domain SQTIHQWPATLVQPVGSPLSLECTVEGTSNPNLYWYRQAAGRGLQLLFYSVGIGQISSEVPQNLSASRPQDRQFILSSKKLLLSDSGFYLCAWSLGLAADTQYFGPGTRLTVL.

The chain is built from TRBV12-5 and TRBJ2-3, with TRBD1 matching 8 bases. Germline CDR1 reads LGHNT; CDR2 reads FRNRAP. With V trimmed by 1 base and J by 4 bases, 4 bases remained unmatched. This CDR3 spans 15 amino acids. The CDR3 region is CASGLGQGASDTQYF. In nucleotides, the CDR3 is TGTGCTAGTGGTTTGGGGCAGGGGGCTTCAGATACGCAGTATTTT.

The V gene is TRBV9, the J gene TRBJ2-3; D is unresolved. The ends were cut back, 0 bases at V and 0 bases at J, with 11 bases in the middle. The CDR3 length is 16 residues. Germline V gives CDR1 SGDLS, CDR2 YYNGEE. The CDR3, as DNA: TGTGCCAGCAGCGTAGAAATCGGAACTAGCACAGATACGCAGTATTTT. Residues: CASSVEIGTSTDTQYF.

V gene TRBV29-1 combines with J gene TRBJ2-6; the D call may be TRBD1 or TRBD2 (5 bases each). V gave up 4 bases and J gave up 0 bases, with 16 bases separating them. This CDR3 has 17 residues. Germline V gene lookup returns CDR1 SQVTM and CDR2 ANQGSEA. CDR3 nucleotide sequence: TGCAGCGTTGTATTGGAGGTGGGGACCTCTGGGGCCAACGTCCTGACTTTC. Its translation: CSVVLEVGTSGANVLTF.

The chain uses TRBV5-1 and TRBJ2-1, with a weak D call TRBD2 (5 bases). The CDR3 covers 15 residues. Trimming pared 0 bases from V and 9 bases from J, leaving 16 bases between. The germline V gene has CDR1 SGHRS and CDR2 YFSETQ. This chain's CDR3 is CASSLAARGPSEQFF. Written as DNA, the CDR3 is TGCGCCAGCAGCTTGGCGGCTAGAGGGCCCAGTGAGCAGTTCTTC.

In the case of this clone: The sample carries other DNA sequences with the same CDR3. The chain has TRBV2 and TRBJ1-1; 7 bases match TRBD1. V trimming: 7 bases; J trimming: 5 bases; junction bases outside the gene matches: 4. The CDR3 has 12 amino acids. Per germline, CDR1 SNHLY and CDR2 FYNNEI. The CDR3 loop reads CASTGGGTEAFF. The DNA for the CDR3 is TGTGCCAGCACAGGGGGGGGGACTGAAGCTTTCTTT.

This chain connects TRBV12-5 to TRBJ2-1; possibly TRBD2 for D (6 bases). This CDR3 contains 13 residues. From germline, CDR1 is LGHNT and CDR2 FRNRAP. With 4 bases removed from V and 10 bases from J, the gap between germline ends came to 14 bases. The DNA of the CDR3 is TGTGCTAGTGGTTCCGGGTGGGCGGGAGAGCAGTTCTTC. It specifies CASGSGWAGEQFF. Looking up the rest from reference TRBV12-5 and TRBJ2-1 gives the full variable domain: DARVTQTPRHKVTEMGQEVTMRCQPILGHNTVFWYRQTMMQGLELLAYFRNRAPLDDSGMPKDRFSAEMPDATLATLKIQPSEPRDSAVYFCASGSGWAGEQFFGPGTRLTVL.

This sequence joins TRBV4-1 and TRBJ1-1, with 7 positions matching TRBD1. Germline V CDR1 and CDR2: MGHRA, YSYEKL. V trimming: 4 bases; J trimming: 5 bases; junction bases outside the gene matches: 10. CDR3 length: 15 amino acids. In DNA, the CDR3 is TGCGCCAGCAGCCCCAGGGACAGAGAGAAGACTGAAGCTTTCTTT. Translating gives CASSPRDREKTEAFF.

This clone was observed a handful of times. The chain links TRBV5-6 to TRBJ2-7, with unresolved D. Germline V lookup: CDR1 SGHDT, CDR2 YYEEEE. Deletions cut 2 bases from V and 7 bases from J, with 16 bases between. This CDR3 is 14 amino acids long. CDR3: CASSLVASSSEQYV. The CDR3 DNA is TGTGCCAGCAGCTTAGTGGCCTCTTCCTCGGAGCAGTACGTC.

The V call is TRBV7-9, the J call TRBJ2-5; 10 bases agree with TRBD1. J gave up 4 bases and V 5 bases, and 10 bases lay outside the gene matches. Germline V lookup: CDR1 SEHNR, CDR2 FQNEAQ (reference sequence). The CDR3 loop spans 16 amino acids. CDR3 sequence: CASSLGGQGLRETQYF. DNA for the CDR3: TGTGCCAGCAGCCTAGGGGGACAGGGGTTAAGAGAGACCCAGTACTTC.

This chain links TRBV9 with TRBJ1-1; D possibly corresponds to TRBD1 (5 bases). Germline CDR1 SGDLS, CDR2 YYNGEE. Trimming cost V 0 bases and J 3 bases, with 12 bases left between them. This CDR3 has 15 residues. The CDR3 nucleotides are TGTGCCAGCAGCGTAGACGGCAGGGAGGACACTGAAGCTTTCTTT. Encoded protein: CASSVDGREDTEAFF.

This chain links TRBV6-6 with TRBJ1-4, with D tentatively TRBD1 (5 bases). CDR1 is MNHNY and CDR2 is SVGAGI in the germline V gene (reference sequence). Trimming shortened V by 6 bases and J by 3 bases, and 8 bases separated the two germline ends. The CDR3 is 13 residues long. CDR3 in amino acids: CASRGGANEKLFF. CDR3 in DNA: TGTGCCAGCAGGGGGGGGGCTAATGAAAAACTGTTTTTT.

The chain recombines TRBV29-1 with TRBJ1-5, with a weak D call TRBD1 (6 bases). The V gene's germline CDR1 is SQVTM and CDR2 ANQGSEA. CDR3 size: 13 residues. With 5 bases removed from V and 6 bases from J, the gap between germline ends came to 14 bases. CDR3 in DNA: TGCAGCGTTTCAGGGGCGCCGAGTCAGCCCCAGCATTTT. Its protein product is CSVSGAPSQPQHF.

The chain is built from TRBV11-1 and TRBJ2-7, with TRBD1 matching over 7 bases. Germline V CDR1 and CDR2: SGHAT, FQDESV (reference sequence). This CDR3 contains 15 residues. The V and J ends lost 1 base and 3 bases, in that order; junction bases with no gene match: 6. The CDR3 reads CASSLEGQTLYEQYF. In DNA form, the CDR3 reads TGTGCCAGCAGCTTAGAGGGACAGACCCTCTACGAGCAGTACTTC.

This clone appeared a single time. This rearrangement joins TRBV19 to TRBJ1-2; D perhaps matches TRBD1 (5 bases). CDR3 length: 14 amino acids. The germline V and J ends were trimmed by 2 bases and 4 bases, with 11 bases remaining between them. Germline V gives CDR1 LNHDA, CDR2 SQIVND (reference sequence). The CDR3, as DNA: TGTGCCAGTAGTATAATTTCGGGGACCTATGGCTACACCTTC. It codes for CASSIISGTYGYTF.

This chain links TRBV11-2 with TRBJ1-5, with a possible D match to TRBD1 (5 bases). CDR1 is SGHAT, CDR2 FQNNGV, per germline. This CDR3 is 14 amino acids long. Trimming left V 2 bases short and J 5 bases short, with 10 bases between. CDR3 sequence (DNA): TGTGCCAGCAGCTTATTCGGGGGTGATCAGCCCCAGCATTTT. Its translation: CASSLFGGDQPQHF.

The chain employs TRBV30 and TRBJ2-1; D is possibly TRBD1 (5 bases). V lost 3 bases, J lost 0 bases, and 12 bases lay in between. The CDR3 loop spans 15 amino acids. CDR1 is GTSNPN, CDR2 SVGIG, per germline (reference sequence). The CDR3 region is CAWRGLGSSYNEQFF. CDR3 sequence (DNA): TGTGCCTGGAGGGGGCTAGGAAGCTCCTACAATGAGCAGTTCTTC.

The chain links TRBV5-4 to TRBJ2-1; possible D gene TRBD2, 5 bases. This CDR3 is built from 15 residues. Germline-derived CDR1 and CDR2 are SGHNT and YYREEE (reference sequence). Trimming removed 2 bases at V and 6 bases at J, with 15 bases between. The CDR3 DNA follows: TGTGCCAGCAGCTTAGGACTCCTGATCAGCAATGAGCAGTTCTTC. Translation gives CASSLGLLISNEQFF.

This chain links TRBV5-1 with TRBJ1-4, with 7 bases fitting TRBD1. Per germline, CDR1 SGHRS and CDR2 YFSETQ. V dropped 4 bases and J dropped 11; count of bases not matched to a gene: 11. The CDR3 loop spans 14 amino acids. CDR3 loop: CASSPTGSFLKLFF. In DNA, the CDR3 is TGCGCCAGCAGCCCGACAGGGTCGTTCTTGAAACTGTTTTTT.

This chain connects TRBV4-3 to TRBJ2-4; D is possibly TRBD2 (5 bases). The CDR3 contains 15 residues. The germline V gene encodes CDR1 LGHNA and CDR2 YSLEER. Trimming shortened V by 0 bases and J by 7 bases, and 13 bases separated the two germline ends. DNA of the CDR3: TGCGCCAGCAGCCAAGAATTGCCAGGCGGGAACATTCAGTACTTC. The encoded protein is CASSQELPGGNIQYF.

This clone showed up just once. This chain links TRBV27 with TRBJ1-1; the match to TRBD1 covers 7 bases. The trim removed 5 bases at V and 9 bases at J, leaving 12 bases unmatched. The V gene's germline CDR1 is MNHEY and CDR2 SMNVEV (reference sequence). The CDR3 length is 14 residues. CDR3 in DNA: TGTGCCAGCAGTACGCGGACAGGAGGCTTTAAAGCTTTCTTT. Protein sequence: CASSTRTGGFKAFF.

This clone was seen just once. The chain carries TRBV5-1 and TRBJ2-7; 8 nucleotides line up with TRBD2. The ends lost 5 bases at V and 3 bases at J; junction bases unmatched: 10. Per germline, CDR1 SGHRS and CDR2 YFSETQ. The CDR3 has 15 amino acids. CDR3 coding DNA: TGCGCCAGCAGGGTTGGCCAAGCGGGGGACTACGAGCAGTACTTC. As protein: CASRVGQAGDYEQYF.